This T cell receptor (beta chain) stems from a study of cytomegalovirus exposure and HLA in healthy donors. Study observations and caveats: The presence/absence work took it that sequencing depth was about the same across donors. In a later analysis, a genetic analysis reported fewer productive-TCR N-insertions in an Asian-associated ancestry cluster than the cohort average.

V dropped 4 bases and J dropped 7; count of bases not matched to a gene: 8. The germline V gene has CDR1 SGHVS and CDR2 FNYEAQ. The CDR3 has 14 amino acids. The primer mix had 60 Vbeta and 13 Jbeta primers. Repertoires were generated with immunoSEQ multiplex PCR, while TCRdb's copy carries only in-frame clones and drops some. The sample comprises 150,000 or so clones, 65% to 85% of which are singletons, and about 0.76% rests with the top ten. As to this clone: What it binds is unknown.

The TCR sequence derives from a woman in her late teens or twenties in good health and CMV-seronegative. The J gene is TRBJ1-1, the V gene TRBV7-6; TRBD1 matches at 8 bases. The sample taken for sequencing was PBMCs. CDR3 sequence (DNA): TGTGCCAGCAGCTCGGACGACAGGGGATATGAAGCTTTCTTT. Translating it yields CASSSDDRGYEAFF.